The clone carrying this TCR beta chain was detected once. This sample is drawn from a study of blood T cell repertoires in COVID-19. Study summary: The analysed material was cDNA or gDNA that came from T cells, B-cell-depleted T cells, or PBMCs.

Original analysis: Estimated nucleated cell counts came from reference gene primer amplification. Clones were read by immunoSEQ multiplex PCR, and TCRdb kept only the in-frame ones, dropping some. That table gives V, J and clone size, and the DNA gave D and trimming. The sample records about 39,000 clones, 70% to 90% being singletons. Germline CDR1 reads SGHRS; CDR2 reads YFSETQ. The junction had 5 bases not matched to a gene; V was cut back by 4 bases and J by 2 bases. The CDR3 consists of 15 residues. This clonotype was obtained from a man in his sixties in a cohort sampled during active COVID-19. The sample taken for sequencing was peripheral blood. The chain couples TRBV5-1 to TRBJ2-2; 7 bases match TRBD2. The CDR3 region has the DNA TGCGCCAGCAGCCCCCAGCGGGGAAACACCGGGGAGCTGTTTTTT. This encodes CASSPQRGNTGELFF.